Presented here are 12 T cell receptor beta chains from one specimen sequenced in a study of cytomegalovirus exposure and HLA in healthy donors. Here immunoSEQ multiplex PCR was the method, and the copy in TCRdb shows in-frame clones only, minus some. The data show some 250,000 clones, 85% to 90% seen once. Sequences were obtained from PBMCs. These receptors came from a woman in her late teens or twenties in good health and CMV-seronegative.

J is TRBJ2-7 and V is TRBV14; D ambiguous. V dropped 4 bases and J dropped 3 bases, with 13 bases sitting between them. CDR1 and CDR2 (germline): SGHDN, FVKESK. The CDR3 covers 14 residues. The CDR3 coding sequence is TGTGCCAGCAGCCTCCATGGTCGTAGCTACGAGCAGTACGTC. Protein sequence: CASSLHGRSYEQYV.

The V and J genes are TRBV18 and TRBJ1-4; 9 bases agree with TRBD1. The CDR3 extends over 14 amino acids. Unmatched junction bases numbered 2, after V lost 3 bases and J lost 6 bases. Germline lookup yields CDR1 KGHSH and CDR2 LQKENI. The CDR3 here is CASSPGQGDEKLFF. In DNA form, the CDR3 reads TGTGCCAGCTCACCGGGACAGGGTGATGAAAAACTGTTTTTT. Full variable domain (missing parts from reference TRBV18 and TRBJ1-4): NAGVMQNPRHLVRRRGQEARLRCSPMKGHSHVYWYRQLPEEGLKFMVYLQKENIIDESGMPKERFSAEFPKEGPSILRIQQVVRGDSAAYFCASSPGQGDEKLFFGSGTQLSVL.

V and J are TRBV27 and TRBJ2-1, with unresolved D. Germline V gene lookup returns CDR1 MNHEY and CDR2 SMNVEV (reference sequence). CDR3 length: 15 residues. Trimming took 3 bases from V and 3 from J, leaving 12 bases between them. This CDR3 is CASSFGTAYYNEQFF. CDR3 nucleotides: TGTGCCAGCAGTTTTGGCACAGCTTACTACAATGAGCAGTTCTTC.

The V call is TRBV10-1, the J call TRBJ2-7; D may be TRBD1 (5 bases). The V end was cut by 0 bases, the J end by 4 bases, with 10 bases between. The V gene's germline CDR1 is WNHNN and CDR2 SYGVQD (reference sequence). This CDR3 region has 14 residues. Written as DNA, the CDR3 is TGCGCCAGCAGTGAGTCGCCAGGGTTATACGAGCAGTACTTC. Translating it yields CASSESPGLYEQYF.

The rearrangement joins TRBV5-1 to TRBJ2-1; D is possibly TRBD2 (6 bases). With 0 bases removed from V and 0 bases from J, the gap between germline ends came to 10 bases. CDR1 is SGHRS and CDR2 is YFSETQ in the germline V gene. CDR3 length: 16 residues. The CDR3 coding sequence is TGCGCCAGCAGCTTGGAGTACGGGAGCTCCTACAATGAGCAGTTCTTC. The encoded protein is CASSLEYGSSYNEQFF. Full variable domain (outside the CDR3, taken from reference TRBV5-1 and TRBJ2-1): KAGVTQTPRYLIKTRGQQVTLSCSPISGHRSVSWYQQTPGQGLQFLFEYFSETQRNKGNFPGRFSGRQFSNSRSEMNVSTLELGDSALYLCASSLEYGSSYNEQFFGPGTRLTVL.

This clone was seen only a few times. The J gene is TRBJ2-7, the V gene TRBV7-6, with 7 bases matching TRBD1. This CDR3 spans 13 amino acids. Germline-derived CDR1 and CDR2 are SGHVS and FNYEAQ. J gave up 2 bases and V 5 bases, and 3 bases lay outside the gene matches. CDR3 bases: TGTGCCAGCAGCCTCGGGACAGCCTACGAGCAGTACTTC. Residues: CASSLGTAYEQYF.

This chain's CDR3 is CASSIPKGGSNEKLFF. The CDR3 bases are TGTGCCAGCAGCATCCCGAAGGGAGGGAGTAATGAAAAACTGTTTTTT. The chain recombines TRBV11-2 with TRBJ1-4; D not certain. CDR1 and CDR2 (germline): SGHAT, FQNNGV. With 5 bases removed from V and 4 bases from J, the gap between germline ends came to 17 bases. The CDR3 sequence is 16 residues long.

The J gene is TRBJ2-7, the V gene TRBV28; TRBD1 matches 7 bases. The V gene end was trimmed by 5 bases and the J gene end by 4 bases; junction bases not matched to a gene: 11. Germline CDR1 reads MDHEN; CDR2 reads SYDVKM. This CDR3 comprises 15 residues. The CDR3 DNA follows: TGTGCCAGCAGTACCCCGGGACAGAGCGCTTACGAGCAGTACTTC. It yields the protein CASSTPGQSAYEQYF.

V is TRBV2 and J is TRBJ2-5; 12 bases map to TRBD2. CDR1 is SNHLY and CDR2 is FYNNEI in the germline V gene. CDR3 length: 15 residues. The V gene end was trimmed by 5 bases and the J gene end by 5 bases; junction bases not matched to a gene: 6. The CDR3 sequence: CASSLTSGGLETQYF. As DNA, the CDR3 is TGTGCCAGCAGTTTGACTAGCGGGGGTTTGGAGACCCAGTACTTC.

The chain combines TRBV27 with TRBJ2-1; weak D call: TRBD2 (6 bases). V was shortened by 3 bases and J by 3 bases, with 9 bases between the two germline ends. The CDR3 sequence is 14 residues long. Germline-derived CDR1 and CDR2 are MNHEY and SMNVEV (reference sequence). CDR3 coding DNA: TGTGCCAGCAGTTTCCAGGGACTCTACAATGAGCAGTTCTTC. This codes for CASSFQGLYNEQFF.

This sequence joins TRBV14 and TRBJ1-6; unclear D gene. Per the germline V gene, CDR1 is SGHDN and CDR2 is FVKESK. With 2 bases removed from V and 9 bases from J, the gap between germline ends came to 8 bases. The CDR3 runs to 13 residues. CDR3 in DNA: TGTGCCAGCAGCCAAATTGGAGGTTCACCCCTCCACTTT. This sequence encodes CASSQIGGSPLHF.

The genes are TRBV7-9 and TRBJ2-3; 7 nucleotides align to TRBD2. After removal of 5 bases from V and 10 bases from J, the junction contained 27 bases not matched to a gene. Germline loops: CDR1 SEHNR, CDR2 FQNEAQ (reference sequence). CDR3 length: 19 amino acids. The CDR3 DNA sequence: TGTGCCAGCAGCCCAATGGGACTACAGAAACTTAGCCCCTTAACAGCGCAGTATTTT. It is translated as CASSPMGLQKLSPLTAQYF.